Sequencing of this T cell receptor beta chain was carried out in a study of T cells in Graves' hyperthyroidism and ophthalmopathy. General observations from the study: With a median lead of approximately 6 months before onset, the model predicted ophthalmopathy.

Amplified TCR beta CDR3 regions came from RNA transcripts. The TCR CDR3 first-round RT-PCR relied on the HTBI primer set. TCRdb passed the multiplex PCR reads through MiXCR, listing each CDR3 protein once. This sample yields under 350,000 distinct CDR3 sequences, of which 15% to 20% are seen a single time; around 57% belongs to the top ten. The sample holds many counts of this clonotype. Its antigen is as yet unknown. Any patient presenting with uncontrolled infection, other autoimmune disease, pregnancy or lactation was left out. The PBMCs studied were ones that came from around 10 ml fresh peripheral blood. The TCR sequence derives from an older woman with Graves' ophthalmopathy. What was sequenced was blood.

The CDR3 region is CASSLGGSPLHF. CDR3 nucleotide sequence: TGTGCCAGCAGCTTAGGGGGTTCACCCCTCCACTTT. The rearrangement links TRBV7-9 to TRBJ1-6; the D is unclear. The V and J ends lost 1 base and 9 bases respectively, with 4 bases between them. Germline V lookup: CDR1 SEHNR, CDR2 FQNEAQ (reference sequence). The CDR3 consists of 12 residues.